A single count supports the clone carrying this T cell receptor beta chain. Its target is not known. The data belong to a study of cytomegalovirus exposure and HLA in healthy donors. Study-wide results and caveats: As confirmed in vitro, three CMV-associated chains were specific for CMV antigens. Earlier analysis found most TCR beta V segments productive about 87% or about 30% of the time. In a later analysis, most CMV-associated TCR beta chains appeared HLA-restricted.

Primers included in the PCR were 60 Vbeta and 13 Jbeta primers. Profiled with immunoSEQ multiplex PCR; TCRdb holds only in-frame clones, not every one. The table has tens of thousands of clones, about two thirds seen once. Between the trimmed V and J ends, which lost 2 bases and 0 bases, there was a span of 10 bases. CDR3 length equals 15 residues. CDR1 is MNHEY, CDR2 SMNVEV, per germline (reference sequence). Input material: PBMCs. The chain joins TRBV27 to TRBJ1-2, with D hard to call. The source is a woman in her forties or fifties in good health and CMV-seropositive. CDR3 DNA: TGTGCCAGCAGTTTAAGGAGCGGTACTAACTATGGCTACACCTTC. Its translation: CASSLRSGTNYGYTF.